The 18 T cell receptor beta chains presented below share a single source sample, sequenced in a study of shared clonotypes between healthy human individuals. Profiling relied on immunoSEQ multiplex PCR, and the TCRdb table lists in-frame clones only, not all of them. The sample lists roughly 500,000 clones; about 96% were seen once. Sequencing was performed on naive CD4+ T cells sorted from blood. The subset denotes: CD45RA+ positively selected. These receptors were obtained from a woman aged 25 to 45 in good health.

This clone was counted once. The V and J genes are TRBV5-1 and TRBJ2-7, with D unresolved. The germline V gene encodes CDR1 SGHRS and CDR2 YFSETQ. The ends were cut back, 0 bases at V and 6 bases at J, with 16 bases in the middle. This CDR3 has 15 amino acids. The CDR3 DNA is TGCGCCAGCAGCTTGGGGGGTCCGGGTTCGGGCGAGCAGTACTTC. Amino acids: CASSLGGPGSGEQYF.

The chain uses TRBV10-1 and TRBJ2-7, with D perhaps TRBD1 or TRBD2 (5 bases each). The V end lost 0 bases, the J end lost 3 bases, and 15 bases lay between the germline ends. Germline V lookup: CDR1 WNHNN, CDR2 SYGVQD (reference sequence). CDR3 length: 16 residues. The CDR3 sequence: CASSESLGTVVYEQYF. CDR3 DNA: TGCGCCAGCAGTGAGTCCCTGGGGACGGTCGTCTACGAGCAGTACTTC.

V gene TRBV21-1 combines with J gene TRBJ2-7; whether TRBD2, the table's D call, matches the DNA was not checked. TRBV21-1 is classified as a pseudogene. The CDR3 consists of 16 residues. CDR3 sequence (DNA): TGTGCCAGCAGCAAAATGGATTCTAGCGGATACTACGAGCAGTACTTC. Protein sequence: CASSKMDSSGYYEQYF.

The gene calls are TRBV10-1 and TRBJ2-2; D remains ambiguous. From germline, CDR1 is WNHNN and CDR2 SYGVQD (reference sequence). V shed 2 bases and J shed 0 bases, with 10 bases lying between them. This CDR3 comprises 16 residues. The CDR3 coding sequence is TGCGCCAGCAGTGAGGTACCCCAGGCGAACACCGGGGAGCTGTTTTTT. This codes for CASSEVPQANTGELFF.

As for this clone: Other DNA variants within this sample encode the same CDR3. This chain uses TRBV5-1 with TRBJ2-7; D unresolved. CDR1 is SGHRS and CDR2 is YFSETQ in the germline V gene. The V and J ends lost 0 bases and 0 bases respectively, with 7 bases between them. The CDR3 totals 14 residues. CDR3 loop: CASSLGVSSYEQYF. The CDR3 nucleotides are TGCGCCAGCAGCTTGGGGGTCAGCTCCTACGAGCAGTACTTC.

The V and J genes are TRBV5-1 and TRBJ1-4; TRBD1 agrees at 8 bases. V lost 4 bases, J lost 0 bases, and 2 bases stayed unmatched. The CDR3 extends over 15 amino acids. Germline V gene lookup returns CDR1 SGHRS and CDR2 YFSETQ. Here the CDR3 reads CASSVQGATNEKLFF. The CDR3 region has the DNA TGCGCCAGCAGCGTACAGGGGGCAACTAATGAAAAACTGTTTTTT.

V gene TRBV12-5 combines with J gene TRBJ2-5; 11 bases agree with TRBD1. The germline V gene has CDR1 LGHNT and CDR2 FRNRAP. CDR3 size: 20 residues. With V trimmed by 7 bases and J by 0 bases, 19 bases remained unmatched. The CDR3 loop is CASAQTWTGGATLYQETQYF. DNA for the CDR3: TGTGCTAGTGCCCAGACCTGGACAGGGGGCGCGACACTGTACCAAGAGACCCAGTACTTC.

This sequence joins TRBV7-9 and TRBJ1-3; a weak D match, TRBD1 (6 bases). Trimming took 1 base from V and 2 from J, leaving 9 bases between them. This CDR3 is built from 15 residues. The germline V gene encodes CDR1 SEHNR and CDR2 FQNEAQ (reference sequence). CDR3 sequence reads: CASSLGDTAGNTIYF. Written as DNA, the CDR3 is TGTGCCAGCAGCTTAGGGGACACGGCTGGAAACACCATATATTTT.

This chain uses TRBV5-4 with TRBJ2-3; 8 positions agree with TRBD2. The CDR3 consists of 17 residues. J gave up 1 base and V 3 bases, and 10 bases lay outside the gene matches. The V gene's germline CDR1 is SGHNT and CDR2 YYREEE (reference sequence). CDR3 coding DNA: TGTGCCAGCAGCTCAAAAACAGCGGGAGACGGCACAGATACGCAGTATTTT. This translates into CASSSKTAGDGTDTQYF.

This clone was recorded once. The V gene is TRBV27, the J gene TRBJ1-2; D not certain. CDR1 MNHEY and CDR2 SMNVEV come from the germline V gene (reference sequence). The CDR3 has 15 residues. V lost 5 bases, J lost 5 bases, and 18 bases lay in between. CDR3 sequence reads: CASSPGTPRDYGYTF. For the CDR3, the DNA is TGTGCCAGCAGTCCGGGAACTCCTCGGGATTATGGCTACACCTTC.

This sequence joins TRBV6-1 and TRBJ1-5; D not resolved. With 3 bases removed from V and 1 base from J, the gap between germline ends came to 13 bases. The germline gives CDR1 MNHNS, CDR2 SASEGT. CDR3 size: 16 residues. CDR3 sequence: CASSDRPVESNQPQHF. Here the CDR3 DNA reads TGTGCCAGCAGTGATAGACCGGTTGAGAGCAATCAGCCCCAGCATTTT.

The CDR3 DNA is TGTGCCAGCTCCCCGGGACAGGGGAATCATGGCTACACCTTC. This encodes CASSPGQGNHGYTF. This sequence joins TRBV18 and TRBJ1-2; 10 bases are shared with TRBD1. The germline CDR1 and CDR2 sequences are KGHSH and LQKENI. The CDR3 has 14 amino acids. V trimming: 6 bases; J trimming: 6 bases; junction bases outside the gene matches: 7.

This rearrangement joins TRBV5-1 to TRBJ2-7; 16 bases match TRBD2. Germline loops: CDR1 SGHRS, CDR2 YFSETQ. The CDR3 contains 18 residues. V was clipped by 4 bases and J by 7 bases; unmatched bases: 14. Written as DNA, the CDR3 is TGCGCCAGCAGCGCCACCGGGACTAGCGGGAGGGCCGGTCGGGAGCAGTACTTC. Translated, it gives CASSATGTSGRAGREQYF.

This clone was picked up one time. The chain uses TRBV18 and TRBJ2-5; D gene ambiguous. Trimming cost V 0 bases and J 5 bases, with 10 bases left between them. The CDR3 extends over 14 amino acids. The germline V gene encodes CDR1 KGHSH and CDR2 LQKENI. The CDR3 reads CASSPPNSRETQYF. Written as DNA, the CDR3 is TGTGCCAGCTCACCACCTAACTCCCGGGAGACCCAGTACTTC.

The gene calls are TRBV5-1 and TRBJ2-1; no clear D gene. The CDR3 runs to 15 residues. V lost 7 bases to trimming and J lost 0 bases, with 14 bases between them. Germline V lookup: CDR1 SGHRS, CDR2 YFSETQ. CDR3 in amino acids: CASALRVSSYNEQFF. The DNA of the CDR3 is TGCGCCAGCGCTCTCCGGGTCAGCTCCTACAATGAGCAGTTCTTC.

A word on this clone: Other nucleotide sequences in the sample specify the same CDR3. The V call is TRBV5-1, the J call TRBJ2-1; the D is unclear. V lost 0 bases, J lost 6 bases, and 4 bases lay in between. This CDR3 is 12 amino acids long. Germline lookup yields CDR1 SGHRS and CDR2 YFSETQ. CDR3 bases: TGCGCCAGCAGCTTGGACGGCAATGAGCAGTTCTTC. Protein: CASSLDGNEQFF.

The genes are TRBV10-3 and TRBJ2-1; the match to TRBD1 covers 7 bases. The V gene's germline CDR1 is ENHRY and CDR2 SYGVKD. The CDR3 has 15 amino acids. Germline trimming cut 2 bases from V and 5 bases from J; bases unmatched to any gene: 6. The CDR3 region has the DNA TGTGCCATCAGTGAGGGACAGGCAAAAGACAATGAGCAGTTCTTC. Encoded protein: CAISEGQAKDNEQFF.

The chain uses TRBV7-9 and TRBJ2-7; no firm D call. The ends were cut back, 5 bases at V and 5 bases at J, with 7 bases in the middle. The CDR3 spans 11 residues. Germline-derived CDR1 and CDR2 are SEHNR and FQNEAQ (reference sequence). The CDR3 region is CASSVLDEQYF. The CDR3 region has the DNA TGTGCCAGCAGCGTTCTTGACGAGCAGTACTTC.